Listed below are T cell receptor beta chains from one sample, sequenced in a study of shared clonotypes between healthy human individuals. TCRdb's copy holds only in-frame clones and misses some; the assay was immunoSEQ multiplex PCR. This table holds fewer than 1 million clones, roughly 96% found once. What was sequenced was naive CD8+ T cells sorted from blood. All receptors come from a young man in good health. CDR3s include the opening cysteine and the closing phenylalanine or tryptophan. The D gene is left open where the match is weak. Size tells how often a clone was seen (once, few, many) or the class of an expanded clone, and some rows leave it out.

TGTGCCAGCAGTATAAGGGGGGTAATGGAGGAGCAGTACTTC,CASSIRGVMEEQYF,TRBJ2-7,-,TRBV6-5,-
TGTGCCAGCAGCCTCTCCAGCGGGAGGGCCTTGGAGCAGTTCTTC,CASSLSSGRALEQFF,TRBJ2-1,TRBD2,TRBV6-5,-
TGTGCCAGCTCACCGGGCCCACAGGGGGGCGGACAGACCCAGTACTTC,CASSPGPQGGGQTQYF,TRBJ2-5,TRBD1,TRBV18,once
TGCGCCAGCAGCCCGGACAGAAATCAGCCCCAGCATTTT,CASSPDRNQPQHF,TRBJ1-5,-,TRBV4-1,-
TGTGCCTGGAGCGGAGACACAGATACGCAGTATTTT,CAWSGDTDTQYF,TRBJ2-3,-,TRBV30,-
TGTGCCAGCAGTGCAGAGACCCAGTACTTC,CASSAETQYF,TRBJ2-5,-,TRBV7-9,-
TGTGCCAGCAGCCAAACAAGGCCCGACAATGAGCAGTTCTTC,CASSQTRPDNEQFF,TRBJ2-1,-,TRBV13,-
TGTGCCAGCAGCTCATCGGGGGCGGTATCCTACGAGCAGTACTTC,CASSSSGAVSYEQYF,TRBJ2-7,-,TRBV7-9,-
TGTGCCAGCAGCGTAGGAACAGGCGAATTGGTCGGGGAGCTGTTTTTT,CASSVGTGELVGELFF,TRBJ2-2,-,TRBV9,once
TGTGCCAGCAGCTTAGGTTTCAATGAGCAGTTCTTC,CASSLGFNEQFF,TRBJ2-1,-,TRBV7-9,-
TGTGCCAGCAGTTACTCGTTGGACAACTATGGCTACACCTTC,CASSYSLDNYGYTF,TRBJ1-2,-,TRBV6-5,-
TGTGCCAGCAGCGCCCAGGGGGTCGTAGCCGGGGAGCTGTTTTTT,CASSAQGVVAGELFF,TRBJ2-2,TRBD1,TRBV5-4,-